These 30 T cell receptor beta chains share one sample of origin, sequenced in a study of spatial heterogeneity in lung cancer. As for time point: sample taken at primary tumor resection. Tumor, nontumor lung or frozen PBMC supplied whole RNA, sequenced without sorting. TCRdb recomputed calls from the 5' RACE reads with MiXCR, one row per CDR3 protein. The sample gives tens of thousands of distinct CDR3 sequences, around 12% of which show up once; around 4.3% is in the top ten. Sequencing used PBMCs, obtained at surgery. The receptors derive from a male donor with early-stage non-small cell lung cancer.

This clonotype has just a few counts. The rearrangement links TRBV2 to TRBJ2-4, with a possible D match to TRBD2 (6 bases). The germline V gene encodes CDR1 SNHLY and CDR2 FYNNEI. The CDR3 runs to 16 residues. Deletions cut 2 bases from V and 3 bases from J, with 14 bases between. The CDR3 bases are TGTGCCAGCAGTGAAAACCCGGGAGAAGTCAAAAACATTCAGTACTTC. Translated: CASSENPGEVKNIQYF.

This clonotype was observed a few times. The chain links TRBV10-3 to TRBJ2-3, with 10 positions matching TRBD2. V lost 8 bases and J lost 2; bases outside the gene matches: 4. The CDR3 extends over 14 amino acids. From germline, CDR1 is ENHRY and CDR2 SYGVKD. The CDR3 protein is CAIGLAAYTDTQYF. In DNA form, the CDR3 reads TGTGCCATCGGACTAGCGGCCTACACAGATACGCAGTATTTT.

In its sample, this clonotype was seen a few times. The CDR3 region has the DNA TGTGCCACCTCATGGGGGGGACCGAACACCGGGGAGCTGTTTTTT. Its protein is CATSWGGPNTGELFF. This rearrangement joins TRBV19 to TRBJ2-2; 7 positions match TRBD2. CDR3 length: 15 residues. The trim removed 10 bases at V and 0 bases at J, leaving 8 bases unmatched. Germline V gene lookup returns CDR1 LNHDA and CDR2 SQIVND (reference sequence).

This clonotype showed up many times. The chain is built from TRBV29-1 and TRBJ2-1; tentative D call: TRBD1 (7 bases). Germline CDR1 SQVTM, CDR2 ANQGSEA. The V gene lost 4 bases and the J gene lost 2 bases, with 15 bases spanning the gap. This CDR3 comprises 15 residues. The CDR3 DNA reads as TGCAGCGTTGTAGGGCGGGACAGCCCCTACAATGAGCAGTTCTTC. Translated, it gives CSVVGRDSPYNEQFF.

The rearrangement joins TRBV9 to TRBJ2-3, with TRBD2 identical over 8 bases. From germline, CDR1 is SGDLS and CDR2 YYNGEE. CDR3 length: 16 residues. J lost 2 bases, V lost 2 bases, and 7 bases had no gene match. CDR3 region: CASSVQGAGVTDTQYF. The CDR3 bases are TGTGCCAGCAGCGTCCAGGGAGCGGGGGTCACAGATACGCAGTATTTT.

V is TRBV3-1 and J is TRBJ2-7; 9 nucleotides agree with TRBD1. Germline values: CDR1 LGHDT, CDR2 YNNKEL (reference sequence). V lost 4 bases to trimming and J lost 4 bases; unmatched junction nucleotides: 8. The CDR3 runs 15 residues. The DNA of the CDR3 is TGTGCCAGCAGCCGAGTACAGGGGGCTTCTTACGAGCAGTACTTC. Its protein product is CASSRVQGASYEQYF.

This clonotype appeared many times. V gene TRBV13 combines with J gene TRBJ1-1; no clear D gene. The CDR3 runs 13 residues. Trimming left V 7 bases short and J 0 bases short, with 9 bases between. The germline CDR1 and CDR2 sequences are PRHDT and FYEKMQ (reference sequence). CDR3 loop: CASKTSMNTEAFF. CDR3 coding DNA: TGTGCCAGCAAGACGAGCATGAACACTGAAGCTTTCTTT.

V usage is TRBV5-1 and J usage is TRBJ1-1, with D hard to call. The CDR3 has 15 amino acids. The germline V gene has CDR1 SGHRS and CDR2 YFSETQ. V was clipped by 2 bases and J by 2 bases, with 13 bases between them. Here the CDR3 reads CASSFNGDTNTEAFF. The CDR3 region has the DNA TGCGCCAGCAGCTTCAACGGGGATACCAACACTGAAGCTTTCTTT. The variable domain in full, with the rest retrieved from reference TRBV5-1 and TRBJ1-1, is KAGVTQTPRYLIKTRGQQVTLSCSPISGHRSVSWYQQTPGQGLQFLFEYFSETQRNKGNFPGRFSGRQFSNSRSEMNVSTLELGDSALYLCASSFNGDTNTEAFFGQGTRLTVV.

The rearrangement links TRBV5-1 to TRBJ1-5, with unresolved D. The CDR3 length is 15 residues. Looked up from germline, CDR1 is SGHRS and CDR2 is YFSETQ. Trimming took off 4 bases at V and 1 base at J, with 12 bases between the two ends. The CDR3: CASSPGPRSNQPQHF. The CDR3 DNA reads as TGCGCCAGCAGCCCCGGACCGAGAAGCAATCAGCCCCAGCATTTT.

This clonotype was seen a handful of times. V gene TRBV3-1 combines with J gene TRBJ2-1; 10 bases map to TRBD2. The CDR3 spans 16 residues. V lost 4 bases and J lost 2; bases outside the gene matches: 5. Germline lookup yields CDR1 LGHDT and CDR2 YNNKEL (reference sequence). The CDR3 here is CASSPGGTSAYNEQFF. The CDR3 nucleotides are TGTGCCAGCAGCCCTGGGGGGACTAGCGCCTACAATGAGCAGTTCTTC.

This clonotype has only a few counts. The chain carries TRBV6-1 and TRBJ1-1; D gene ambiguous. The CDR3 has 15 amino acids. CDR1 and CDR2 from the germline V gene are MNHNS and SASEGT. V dropped 1 base and J dropped 0 bases, with 9 bases sitting between them. The CDR3 DNA follows: TGTGCCAGCAGTGAAGAACTAACCATGAACACTGAAGCTTTCTTT. Translating gives CASSEELTMNTEAFF.

The J gene is TRBJ1-2, the V gene TRBV29-1; D ambiguous. This CDR3 spans 11 amino acids. CDR1 is SQVTM and CDR2 is ANQGSEA in the germline V gene. Deletions cut 4 bases from V and 6 bases from J, with 9 bases between. CDR3 protein: CSVGVRDGYTF. CDR3 bases: TGCAGCGTTGGGGTCCGCGATGGCTACACCTTC. Combining the CDR3 with reference TRBV29-1 and TRBJ1-2 gives the whole variable domain SAVISQKPSRDICQRGTSLTIQCQVDSQVTMMFWYRQQPGQSLTLIATANQGSEATYESGFVIDKFPISRPNLTFSTLTVSNMSPEDSSIYLCSVGVRDGYTFGSGTRLTVV.

This clonotype was observed a few times. The genes are TRBV7-9 and TRBJ2-7; 7 nucleotides align to TRBD1. The CDR3 loop spans 12 amino acids. The J segment lost 5 bases and the V segment lost 5 bases, leaving 3 bases of the junction unmatched. Germline V lookup: CDR1 SEHNR, CDR2 FQNEAQ (reference sequence). The CDR3 sequence: CASSLTGNEQYF. The CDR3 DNA reads TGTGCCAGCAGCCTGACAGGGAACGAGCAGTACTTC.

This clonotype was seen a few times. The CDR3 sequence: CASSGLEETQYF. The CDR3 bases are TGTGCCAGCAGCGGACTCGAAGAGACCCAGTACTTC. The chain is built from TRBV9 and TRBJ2-5, with unresolved D. CDR3 length: 12 residues. V was cut by 3 bases and J by 3 bases, with 6 bases left in between. CDR1 and CDR2 (germline): SGDLS, YYNGEE.

The rearrangement links TRBV28 to TRBJ1-6; 8 bases match TRBD1. V was clipped by 3 bases and J by 2 bases; unmatched bases: 3. CDR1 and CDR2 from the germline V gene are MDHEN and SYDVKM. The CDR3 length is 16 residues. Here the CDR3 reads CASSFNRGTYNSPLHF. The CDR3 DNA follows: TGTGCCAGCAGTTTTAACAGGGGGACCTATAATTCACCCCTCCACTTT.

This clonotype has a count of ten or more. The chain recombines TRBV6-5 with TRBJ1-2; TRBD1 agrees at 7 bases. The germline V gene has CDR1 MNHEY and CDR2 SVGAGI. This CDR3 region has 15 residues. J lost 4 bases, V lost 2 bases, and 7 bases had no gene match. CDR3 sequence (DNA): TGTGCCAGCAGTTACGGGACAGACGGCGGCTATGGCTACACCTTC. Encoded protein: CASSYGTDGGYGYTF.

The V gene is TRBV7-8, the J gene TRBJ1-1; D gene uncertain. Germline CDR1 and CDR2: SGHVS and FQNEAQ. This CDR3 spans 15 amino acids. The V and J ends lost 3 bases and 3 bases respectively, with 14 bases between them. DNA for the CDR3: TGTGCCAGCAGCTTTGGGAGGGTTGGGGACACTGAAGCTTTCTTT. Translated: CASSFGRVGDTEAFF.

This chain uses TRBV20-1 with TRBJ2-3; 12 nucleotides agree with TRBD2. The germline V gene encodes CDR1 DFQATT and CDR2 SNEGSKA (reference sequence). The CDR3 is made up of 18 amino acids. V shed 3 bases, J shed 0 bases, and the junction held 10 bases outside the gene matches. CDR3 DNA sequence: TGCAGTGCTAGTTTACTAGCGGGGGGTTCCCCTAGCACAGATACGCAGTATTTT. Its translation: CSASLLAGGSPSTDTQYF.

This clonotype was found a few times. The V gene is TRBV30, the J gene TRBJ2-2; 10 bases are shared with TRBD2. Germline V gene lookup returns CDR1 GTSNPN and CDR2 SVGIG (reference sequence). This CDR3 contains 17 residues. The V and J ends lost 4 bases and 0 bases, in that order; junction bases with no gene match: 8. CDR3 bases: TGTGCCTGGACCTTGCCAAGCGGGGGGGCGAACACCGGGGAGCTGTTTTTT. Amino acids: CAWTLPSGGANTGELFF.

This clonotype was recorded a few times. The chain joins TRBV29-1 to TRBJ2-3; 8 positions agree with TRBD1. With 6 bases clipped from V and 4 bases from J, the junction kept 6 bases outside the gene matches. This CDR3 has 13 amino acids. The germline gives CDR1 SQVTM, CDR2 ANQGSEA. The CDR3 is CSVPRGQSDTQYF. The CDR3 region has the DNA TGCAGCGTCCCCAGGGGGCAGTCAGATACGCAGTATTTT.

This clonotype was counted between two and nine times. This chain links TRBV5-1 with TRBJ2-5, with 10 bases matching TRBD1. The germline gives CDR1 SGHRS, CDR2 YFSETQ. V dropped 1 base and J dropped 1; count of bases not matched to a gene: 4. The CDR3 extends over 16 amino acids. CDR3 bases: TGCGCCAGCAGCTTGTCGACAGGGGGCCTCCAAGAGACCCAGTACTTC. Translated, it gives CASSLSTGGLQETQYF.

V is TRBV6-6 and J is TRBJ2-5; 7 bases fit TRBD2. CDR3 size: 15 residues. With 4 bases clipped from V and 2 bases from J, the junction kept 7 bases outside the gene matches. Germline V CDR1 and CDR2: MNHNY, SVGAGI (reference sequence). The CDR3 here is CASSSTTSPQETQYF. CDR3 nucleotides: TGTGCCAGCAGTTCGACGACTAGCCCTCAAGAGACCCAGTACTTC.

The chain joins TRBV11-1 to TRBJ1-5; D remains unclear. CDR3 length: 13 amino acids. V lost 0 bases and J lost 4, with 4 bases in between. CDR1 and CDR2 from the germline V gene are SGHAT and FQDESV (reference sequence). The CDR3 nucleotides are TGTGCCAGCAGCTTAGCAGTTAATCAGCCCCAGCATTTT. Its translation is CASSLAVNQPQHF.

V is TRBV19 and J is TRBJ2-1; D may correspond to TRBD1 or TRBD2 (5 bases each). CDR1 and CDR2 (germline): LNHDA, SQIVND (reference sequence). Trimming removed 8 bases from V and 4 bases from J, with 18 bases in between. CDR3 length: 15 amino acids. The CDR3 here is CASVPSKGRYNEQFF. In DNA form, the CDR3 reads TGTGCCAGTGTCCCCTCAAAGGGACGGTACAATGAGCAGTTCTTC.

This clonotype was seen a few times. This chain connects TRBV7-9 to TRBJ1-5, with a tentative D call TRBD1 (5 bases). The CDR3 extends over 12 amino acids. Trimming took off 7 bases at V and 5 bases at J, with 9 bases between the two ends. Germline CDR1 SEHNR, CDR2 FQNEAQ (reference sequence). The CDR3 nucleotides read TGTGCCAGCACCATAGGGGATCAGCCCCAGCATTTT. Translated, it gives CASTIGDQPQHF.

The V and J genes are TRBV7-3 and TRBJ2-7; no clear D gene. Germline V gives CDR1 SGHTA, CDR2 FQGTGA. The CDR3 contains 15 residues. Trimming pared 1 base from V and 5 bases from J, leaving 15 bases between. The CDR3 is CASSLIGSRLDEQYF. CDR3 DNA: TGTGCCAGCAGCTTAATCGGCAGCCGACTTGACGAGCAGTACTTC.

This clonotype was seen repeatedly, ten times or more. This chain links TRBV10-3 with TRBJ1-1, with D unresolved. This CDR3 contains 12 residues. Per germline, CDR1 ENHRY and CDR2 SYGVKD. With 6 bases removed from V and 1 base from J, the gap between germline ends came to 6 bases. CDR3 sequence reads: CAISGWNTEAFF. Written as DNA, the CDR3 is TGTGCCATCAGCGGCTGGAACACTGAAGCTTTCTTT.

This clonotype occurred a few times. The chain links TRBV7-2 to TRBJ2-1; 9 nucleotides match TRBD2. Trimming took 0 bases from V and 9 from J; bases not matched to a gene: 6. Germline V gene data show CDR1 as SGHTA and CDR2 as FQGNSA. The CDR3 consists of 15 residues. CDR3 nucleotide sequence: TGTGCCAGCAGCTTAGCCCCGATACTAGCGGGTGAGCAGTTCTTC. Its translation: CASSLAPILAGEQFF.

This clonotype has more than one count but fewer than ten. The J gene is TRBJ1-5, the V gene TRBV5-1; 9 nucleotides line up with TRBD1. The CDR3 covers 14 residues. Germline V CDR1 and CDR2: SGHRS, YFSETQ. The V segment lost 4 bases and the J segment 4 bases; nucleotides outside the gene matches: 3. CDR3: CASSAGQGNQPQHF. For the CDR3, the DNA is TGCGCCAGCAGCGCTGGACAGGGGAATCAGCCCCAGCATTTT.

In this sample, this clonotype turned up many times. The chain carries TRBV4-1 and TRBJ2-7, with unresolved D. The V gene's germline CDR1 is MGHRA and CDR2 YSYEKL. The CDR3 consists of 15 residues. Deletions cut 4 bases from V and 2 bases from J, with 15 bases between. This CDR3 reads CASSPDGHDPYEQYF. CDR3 sequence (DNA): TGCGCCAGCAGCCCTGATGGGCACGATCCCTACGAGCAGTACTTC.